This T cell receptor beta chain stems from a study of blood T cell repertoires in COVID-19 (dated by TCRdb to about 2020). General notes on the study: Collaborator samples came from the United States, Italy and Spain and covered acute and convalescent phases of COVID-19. A freely available public database, intended as a resource for researchers studying the immune response to SARS-CoV-2, is where the repertoires were released. The dataset comprised deeply sampled blood TCRbeta repertoires from subjects exposed to, actively infected with, or recovered from COVID-19. Samples came from the ongoing ImmuneRACE study (first 160 participants) plus 1,254 subjects from 6 global collaborators. The material from the prospective study consisted of cDNA or gDNA derived from T cells, B-cell-depleted T cells, or PBMCs. A de-identified subject ID, COVID-19 status, age in years and sex were almost always included in the sample metadata. Where HLA class I and class II types were available, the types were taken from metadata supplied by the sample provider, not from assay-based typing. What the study reported, not specific to this receptor: The amount of clinical and demographic metadata varied by source and participant and was provided uncurated.

V sheds 2 bases and J sheds 3 bases, leaving 7 bases between their ends. CDR1 and CDR2, per the germline V gene, are MDHEN and SYDVKM. The CDR3 holds 13 amino acids from the cysteine to the phenylalanine. The retained sequence is limited to the CDR3, 39 bases, with the frame set at the first base. Comment on this clone: The specificity of this receptor is unknown. No per-base quality is available; no much larger clone lies one base away.

TCRbeta CDR3 regions were amplified from genomic DNA using the immunoSEQ Assay, a bias-controlled multiplex PCR. In the authors' own workflow: Nucleated cell counts per sample were estimated from amplification of reference gene primers within the assay. To quantify the absolute abundance of each unique TCRbeta CDR3 rearrangement, sequence reads were collapsed and filtered. For each sample, productive Simpson clonality was calculated as the square root of Simpson's diversity index across productive rearrangements. Not all clones reach the TCRdb copy of this immuneACCESS table, which keeps in-frame sequences only. Checked studies attribute under half of the gap to unresolved V genes and leave the rest unexplained. V and J calls and clone size are those listed in that table; D and trimming were worked out from the DNA. This sample is represented by 350,000 to 550,000 clones; 75% to 90% of them were singletons. Of the sample, about 1.1% is held by the ten largest clones.

Enrolling through a virtual design, the prospective study's participants ranged in age from roughly 18 to 90 years and lived across 24 United States geographic areas. In the prospective study, participants were assigned to cohorts based on the clinical history participants reported in a screening survey and a study questionnaire. Recovered participants in ImmuneRACE Cohort 3 were defined as having two consecutive negative NP/OP PCR tests, clearance from a healthcare professional, or resolution of symptoms. Each participant in the prospective study had whole blood, serum and a nasopharyngeal or oropharyngeal swab collected by mobile phlebotomists. Over a roughly 2-month period, participants in the prospective study had the option of providing additional blood draws and questionnaires. Before DNA extraction, prospective study blood samples were shipped either frozen or at room temperature.

In this chain, TRBV28 is recombined with TRBJ1-2, with no D gene named confidently. What was sequenced was PBMCs or T cells enriched from blood (not recorded which). The receptor comes from a man aged 25-45 years who had recovered from COVID-19. The encoded CDR3 is CASSLNSYYGYTF. The DNA sequence is given as TGTGCCAGCAGTTTAAACTCGTACTATGGCTACACCTTC.